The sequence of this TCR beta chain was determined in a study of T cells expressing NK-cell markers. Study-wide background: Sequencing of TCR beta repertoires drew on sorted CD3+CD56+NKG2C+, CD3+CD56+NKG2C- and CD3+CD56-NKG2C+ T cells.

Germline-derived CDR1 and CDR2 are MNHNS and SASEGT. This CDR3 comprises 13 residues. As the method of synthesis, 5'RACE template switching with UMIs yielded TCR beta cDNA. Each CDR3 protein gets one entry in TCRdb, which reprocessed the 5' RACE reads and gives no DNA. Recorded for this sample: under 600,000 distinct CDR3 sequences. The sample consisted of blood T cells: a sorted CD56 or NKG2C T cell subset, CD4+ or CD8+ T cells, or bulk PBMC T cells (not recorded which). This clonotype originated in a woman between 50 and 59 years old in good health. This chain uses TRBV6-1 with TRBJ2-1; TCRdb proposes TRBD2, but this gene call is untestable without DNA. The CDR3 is CASSRIGSEGQFF.